One sample yielded the 12 T cell receptor beta chains listed below, sequenced in a study of T cells in Graves' hyperthyroidism and ophthalmopathy. RNA transcripts served as the template for amplifying TCR beta CDR3 regions. The study used the HTBI primer set for a first-round RT-PCR of the TCR CDR3. One entry per CDR3 protein, called by TCRdb with MiXCR from the multiplex PCR reads. The sample holds 500,000 to 650,000 distinct CDR3 sequences; less than 15% are singletons and the top ten take approximately 13%. The sample taken for sequencing was blood. The receptors were sampled from a woman aged 35 to 49 with Graves' hyperthyroidism.

Ten or more counts support this clonotype. This sequence joins TRBV28 and TRBJ1-1; a weak D match, TRBD1 (5 bases). The V end lost 6 bases, the J end lost 11 bases, and 19 bases lay between the germline ends. Germline loops: CDR1 MDHEN, CDR2 SYDVKM. The CDR3 loop spans 13 amino acids. In nucleotides, the CDR3 is TGTGCCAGCAGAAAGGACAAGAGACACAAGGCTTTCTTT. Its protein product is CASRKDKRHKAFF. The complete variable domain, with remaining parts taken from reference TRBV28 and TRBJ1-1, reads DVKVTQSSRYLVKRTGEKVFLECVQDMDHENMFWYRQDPGLGLRLIYFSYDVKMKEKGDIPEGYSVSREKKERFSLILESASTNQTSMYLCASRKDKRHKAFFGQGTRLTVV.

The J gene is TRBJ2-1, the V gene TRBV7-9; D possibly uses TRBD1 or TRBD2 (6 bases each). The J call may be wrong; the DNA end is better matched by TRBJ2-7. The V gene's germline CDR1 is SEHNR and CDR2 FQNEAQ (reference sequence). This CDR3 has 15 amino acids. The CDR3 nucleotides read TGTGCCAGCAGCTTAACCGGAAGGGGGGACAATGAGCAGTACTTC. Protein sequence: CASSLTGRGDNEQYF.

This clonotype was counted between two and nine times. One end of the junction fails to match germline, which may point to a read error. This rearrangement joins TRBV6-5 to TRBJ2-3; D is possibly TRBD2 (6 bases). The CDR3 is made up of 15 amino acids. Germline V lookup: CDR1 MNHEY, CDR2 SVGAGI. CDR3 sequence (DNA): TGTGCCGGCAGTTACTCGGTGGCTGCGGGGGATACGCAGTATTTT. This codes for CAGSYSVAAGDTQYF.

The J gene is TRBJ2-1, the V gene TRBV6-1; TRBD1 might be the D (8 bases). The CDR3 has 15 amino acids. Trimming took off 5 bases at V and 7 bases at J, with 18 bases between the two ends. Germline-derived CDR1 and CDR2 are MNHNS and SASEGT. The CDR3 DNA is TGTGCCAGCAGTATCCGGGACAGGCGGGGGAATGAGCAGTTCTTC. As protein: CASSIRDRRGNEQFF.

This clonotype was recorded many times. The genes are TRBV6-1 and TRBJ2-7, with 8 bases that match TRBD2. The CDR3 is 16 amino acids. In germline, CDR1 is MNHNS, CDR2 SASEGT. V shed 6 bases and J 2 bases; nucleotides not matched to a gene: 12. CDR3 in amino acids: CASSPTGGRSPYEQYF. The CDR3 DNA sequence: TGTGCCAGCAGCCCTACTGGCGGGAGGTCCCCCTACGAGCAGTACTTC.

This clonotype has a count of ten or more. The chain is built from TRBV10-2 and TRBJ2-5; 7 nucleotides align to TRBD1. V lost 6 bases, J lost 5 bases, and 9 bases stayed unmatched. The CDR3 has 14 amino acids. CDR1 and CDR2 (germline): WSHSY, SAAADI. The CDR3 bases are TGCGCCAGCAGCGTTGACAGGGCGGAGGAGACCCAGTACTTC. Translated, it gives CASSVDRAEETQYF.

The genes are TRBV27 and TRBJ2-7; the match to TRBD2 covers 10 bases. Trimming took 3 bases from V and 3 from J; bases not matched to a gene: 5. In germline, CDR1 is MNHEY, CDR2 SMNVEV (reference sequence). The CDR3 loop spans 15 amino acids. This CDR3 reads CASSFSSGRFYEQYF. Written as DNA, the CDR3 is TGTGCCAGCAGTTTTAGTAGCGGGAGGTTCTACGAGCAGTACTTC.

In its sample, this clonotype was seen many times. The V call is TRBV12-3 or TRBV12-4, the J call TRBJ2-2; no reliable D call. The CDR3 consists of 12 residues. Trimming removed 3 bases at V and 5 bases at J, with 4 bases between. CDR3 loop: CASSFGTGELFF. The CDR3 DNA reads TGTGCCAGCAGTTTTGGGACCGGGGAGCTGTTTTTT.

Ten or more counts support this clonotype. The chain recombines TRBV3-1 with TRBJ2-2, with no clear D. The CDR3 sequence is 11 residues long. Germline assignment: CDR1 LGHDT and CDR2 YNNKEL (reference sequence). The V and J ends lost 6 bases and 4 bases respectively, with 3 bases between them. The CDR3, as DNA: TGTGCCAGCAGGTCCACCGGGGAGCTGTTTTTT. Protein sequence: CASRSTGELFF. The variable domain in full, completed from reference TRBV3-1 and TRBJ2-2, reads DTAVSQTPKYLVTQMGNDKSIKCEQNLGHDTMYWYKQDSKKFLKIMFSYNNKELIINETVPNRFSPKSPDKAHLNLHINSLELGDSAVYFCASRSTGELFFGEGSRLTVL.

There are many counts of this clonotype. V and J are TRBV27 and TRBJ2-3; tentative D call: TRBD2 (6 bases). Germline V gives CDR1 MNHEY, CDR2 SMNVEV (reference sequence). The germline V and J ends were trimmed by 2 bases and 4 bases, with 10 bases remaining between them. This CDR3 contains 14 residues. DNA for the CDR3: TGTGCCAGCAGTTTACTAGCGAGCGCAGATACGCAGTATTTT. This codes for CASSLLASADTQYF.

This clonotype was detected many times. V and J are TRBV3-1 and TRBJ2-4; D not resolved. V was clipped by 1 base and J by 6 bases, with 10 bases between them. This CDR3 is built from 14 residues. Germline lookup yields CDR1 LGHDT and CDR2 YNNKEL (reference sequence). This CDR3 is CASSQAGFTNIQYF. In DNA, the CDR3 is TGTGCCAGCAGCCAAGCGGGCTTTACAAACATTCAGTACTTC.

This clonotype was observed a handful of times. The chain combines TRBV20-1 with TRBJ2-1; 8 nucleotides match TRBD2. Unmatched junction bases numbered 14, after V lost 2 bases and J lost 8 bases. Germline CDR1 DFQATT, CDR2 SNEGSKA (reference sequence). The CDR3 consists of 16 residues. The CDR3 protein is CSARSFGSGTRDEQFF. DNA of the CDR3: TGCAGTGCTAGATCTTTCGGTAGCGGGACCCGCGATGAGCAGTTCTTC.